These 9 T cell receptor beta chains were all obtained from the same sample, sequenced in a study of CD8 T cells in Susac syndrome (dated by TCRdb to between 2017 and 2020). The library was obtained by the immunoSEQ multiplex PCR assay. RNA was extracted with the RNeasy kit and about 0.5 to 1 ug was reverse transcribed using random hexamers. In TCRdb, the public reads were trimmed at Q25 with fastp and aligned with MiXCR, with productive beta chains retained. Each CDR3 protein appears once, grouped with its most common genes and DNA. In this sample the table shows 250,000 to 300,000 distinct CDR3 sequences, about 88% of which occur a single time. The ten largest clonotypes hold 0.18% of the sample. The sample comprised CD8+ T cells from PBMCs. All receptors come from a human donor with multiple sclerosis.

This clonotype was seen once. The gene calls are TRBV6-5 and TRBJ2-2, with D unclear. Germline V gene sequence: CDR1 MNHEY, CDR2 SVGAGI. V lost 0 bases, J lost 7 bases, and 12 bases lay in between. This CDR3 is built from 15 residues. Here the CDR3 reads CASSYSNPLGGELFF. The CDR3 region has the DNA TGTGCCAGCAGTTACTCGAACCCCCTCGGCGGGGAGCTGTTTTTT.

A few counts support this clonotype. The CDR3 reads CASSLGTGGSYEQYF. CDR3 coding DNA: TGCGCCAGCAGCCTGGGGACAGGGGGCTCCTACGAGCAGTACTTC. The rearrangement joins TRBV4-1 to TRBJ2-7; 11 nucleotides line up with TRBD1. The CDR3 spans 15 residues. The germline CDR1 and CDR2 sequences are MGHRA and YSYEKL. Trimming cost V 4 bases and J 0 bases; bases outside gene matches: 2.

The V and J genes are TRBV12-3 or TRBV12-4 and TRBJ2-6; D not resolved. The CDR3 length is 14 residues. Trimming shortened V by 5 bases and J by 0 bases, and 5 bases separated the two germline ends. The CDR3 DNA is TGTGCCAGCAGTCCCCCCTCTGGGGCCAACGTCCTGACTTTC. Residues: CASSPPSGANVLTF.

This rearrangement joins TRBV9 to TRBJ1-2, with TRBD1 as a possible D gene (6 bases). The CDR3 spans 14 residues. Germline CDR1 SGDLS, CDR2 YYNGEE. V was pared by 0 bases and J by 3 bases, with 9 bases between. This chain's CDR3 is CASSVVEGDYGYTF. The DNA of the CDR3 is TGTGCCAGCAGCGTAGTGGAGGGGGACTATGGCTACACCTTC.

The chain links TRBV5-6 to TRBJ2-7, with D unclear. V lost 3 bases to trimming and J lost 13 bases, with 17 bases between them. The germline V gene encodes CDR1 SGHDT and CDR2 YYEEEE. The CDR3 length is 12 residues. The chain's CDR3 is CASSSRFADFYF. CDR3 sequence (DNA): TGTGCCAGCAGCTCCCGGTTCGCGGATTTTTACTTC. The full variable domain, rest sourced from reference TRBV5-6 and TRBJ2-7, is DAGVTQSPTHLIKTRGQQVTLRCSPKSGHDTVSWYQQALGQGPQFIFQYYEEEERQRGNFPDRFSGHQFPNYSSELNVNALLLGDSALYLCASSSRFADFYFGPGTRLTVT.

The rearrangement links TRBV7-6 to TRBJ2-1; D is unresolved. The CDR3 spans 13 residues. V shed 7 bases and J shed 6 bases, with 13 bases lying between them. Per germline, CDR1 SGHVS and CDR2 FNYEAQ. CDR3 sequence: CASTLDPSNEQFF. The CDR3 DNA reads as TGTGCCAGCACCCTAGATCCCAGCAATGAGCAGTTCTTC. Full variable domain (outside the CDR3, taken from reference TRBV7-6 and TRBJ2-1): GAGVSQSPRYKVTKRGQDVALRCDPISGHVSLYWYRQALGQGPEFLTYFNYEAQQDKSGLPNDRFSAERPEGSISTLTIQRTEQRDSAMYRCASTLDPSNEQFFGPGTRLTVL.

The chain combines TRBV5-1 with TRBJ2-3; 8 bases are shared with TRBD2. J lost 5 bases, V lost 0 bases, and 8 bases had no gene match. Germline V lookup: CDR1 SGHRS, CDR2 YFSETQ. CDR3 length: 16 residues. CDR3 amino acids: CASSLAGRLAIDTQYF. CDR3 nucleotides: TGCGCCAGCAGCTTGGCCGGGAGACTAGCGATAGATACGCAGTATTTT.

This clonotype was recorded only once. V and J are TRBV28 and TRBJ2-7, with 9 bases identical to TRBD1. The germline gives CDR1 MDHEN, CDR2 SYDVKM. The CDR3 length is 18 residues. The ends lost 3 bases at V and 2 bases at J; junction bases unmatched: 14. The CDR3 loop is CASSLDLVGQGITYEQYF. The CDR3 nucleotides are TGTGCCAGCAGTTTGGATTTAGTGGGACAGGGAATCACCTACGAGCAGTACTTC.

V gene TRBV27 combines with J gene TRBJ2-7; 9 bases are a match to TRBD1. Germline V gene data show CDR1 as MNHEY and CDR2 as SMNVEV (reference sequence). CDR3 size: 12 residues. The V and J ends lost 7 bases and 6 bases, in that order; junction bases with no gene match: 4. Here the CDR3 reads CASTTTGGEQYF. For the CDR3, the DNA is TGTGCCAGCACTACGACAGGGGGCGAGCAGTACTTC.